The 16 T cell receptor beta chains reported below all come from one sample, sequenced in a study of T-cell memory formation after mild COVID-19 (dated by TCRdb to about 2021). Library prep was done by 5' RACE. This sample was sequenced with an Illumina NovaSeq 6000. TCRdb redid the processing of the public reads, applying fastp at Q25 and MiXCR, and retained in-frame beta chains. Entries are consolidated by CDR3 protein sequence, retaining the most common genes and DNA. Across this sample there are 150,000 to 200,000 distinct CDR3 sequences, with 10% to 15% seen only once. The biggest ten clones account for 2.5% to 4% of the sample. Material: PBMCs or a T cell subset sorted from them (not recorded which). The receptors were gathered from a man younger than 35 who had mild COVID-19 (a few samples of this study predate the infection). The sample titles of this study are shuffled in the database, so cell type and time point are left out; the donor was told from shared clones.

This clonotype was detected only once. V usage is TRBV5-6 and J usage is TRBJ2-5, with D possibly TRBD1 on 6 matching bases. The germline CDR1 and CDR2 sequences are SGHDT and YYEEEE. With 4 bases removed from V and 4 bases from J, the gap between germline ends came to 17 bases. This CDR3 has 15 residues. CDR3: CASSAVTGRAETQYF. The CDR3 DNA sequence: TGTGCCAGCAGCGCCGTTACAGGGCGGGCAGAGACCCAGTACTTC.

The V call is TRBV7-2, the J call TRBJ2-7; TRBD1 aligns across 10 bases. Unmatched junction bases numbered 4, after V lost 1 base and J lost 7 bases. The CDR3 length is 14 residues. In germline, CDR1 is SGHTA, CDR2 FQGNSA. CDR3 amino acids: CASSLDLGQGEQYV. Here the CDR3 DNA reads TGTGCCAGCAGCTTAGACCTGGGACAGGGGGAGCAGTACGTC.

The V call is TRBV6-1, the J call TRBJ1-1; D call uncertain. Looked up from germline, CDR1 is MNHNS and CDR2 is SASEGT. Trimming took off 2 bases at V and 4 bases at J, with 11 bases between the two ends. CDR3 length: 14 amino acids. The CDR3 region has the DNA TGTGCCAGCAGTGAATCCTGGCAGAGCACTGAAGCTTTCTTT. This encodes CASSESWQSTEAFF.

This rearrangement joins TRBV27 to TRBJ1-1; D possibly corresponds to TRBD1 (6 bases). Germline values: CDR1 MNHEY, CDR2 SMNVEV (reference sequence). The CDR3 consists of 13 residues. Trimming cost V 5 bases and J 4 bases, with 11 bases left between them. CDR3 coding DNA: TGTGCCAGCAGTCGACAGGAAGGCACTGAAGCTTTCTTT. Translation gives CASSRQEGTEAFF.

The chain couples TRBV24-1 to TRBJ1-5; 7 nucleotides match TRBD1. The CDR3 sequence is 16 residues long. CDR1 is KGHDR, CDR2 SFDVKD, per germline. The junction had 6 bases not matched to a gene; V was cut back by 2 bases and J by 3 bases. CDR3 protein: CATSDSTGAYNQPQHF. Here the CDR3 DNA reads TGTGCCACCAGTGATTCTACAGGGGCCTACAATCAGCCCCAGCATTTT.

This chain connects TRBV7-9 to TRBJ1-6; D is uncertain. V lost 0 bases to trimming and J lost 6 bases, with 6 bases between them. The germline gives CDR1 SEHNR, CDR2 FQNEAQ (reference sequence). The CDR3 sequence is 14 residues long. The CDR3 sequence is CASSLAQINSPLHF. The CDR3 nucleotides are TGTGCCAGCAGCTTAGCGCAGATTAATTCACCCCTCCACTTT.

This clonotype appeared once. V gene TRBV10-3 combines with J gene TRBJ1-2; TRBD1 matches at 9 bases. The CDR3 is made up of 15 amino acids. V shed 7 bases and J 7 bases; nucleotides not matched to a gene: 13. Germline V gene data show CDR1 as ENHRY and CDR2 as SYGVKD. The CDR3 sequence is CAIMLRDRDPIGYTF. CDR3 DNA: TGTGCCATCATGCTCCGGGACAGGGATCCTATTGGCTACACCTTC.

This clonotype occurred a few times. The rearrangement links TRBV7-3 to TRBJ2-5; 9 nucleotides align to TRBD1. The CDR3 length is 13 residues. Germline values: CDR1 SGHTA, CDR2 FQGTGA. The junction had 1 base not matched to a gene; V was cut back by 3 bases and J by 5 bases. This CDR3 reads CASSFGQGETQYF. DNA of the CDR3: TGTGCCAGCAGCTTTGGACAGGGGGAGACCCAGTACTTC.

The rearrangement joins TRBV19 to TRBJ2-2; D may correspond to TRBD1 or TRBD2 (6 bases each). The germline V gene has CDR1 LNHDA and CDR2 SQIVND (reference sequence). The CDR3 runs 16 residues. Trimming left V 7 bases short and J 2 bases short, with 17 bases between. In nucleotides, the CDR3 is TGTGCCAGTATAAAAACGGGGGCTTTCAACACCGGGGAGCTGTTTTTT. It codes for CASIKTGAFNTGELFF. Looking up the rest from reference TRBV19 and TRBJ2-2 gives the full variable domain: DGGITQSPKYLFRKEGQNVTLSCEQNLNHDAMYWYRQDPGQGLRLIYYSQIVNDFQKGDIAEGYSVSREKKESFPLTVTSAQKNPTAFYLCASIKTGAFNTGELFFGEGSRLTVL.

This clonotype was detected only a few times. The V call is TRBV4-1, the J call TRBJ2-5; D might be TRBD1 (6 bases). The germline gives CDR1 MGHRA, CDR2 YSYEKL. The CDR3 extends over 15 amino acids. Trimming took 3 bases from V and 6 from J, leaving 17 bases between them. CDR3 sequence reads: CASSQLGAGNKTQYF. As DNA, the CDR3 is TGCGCCAGCAGCCAGTTGGGGGCCGGGAATAAGACCCAGTACTTC.

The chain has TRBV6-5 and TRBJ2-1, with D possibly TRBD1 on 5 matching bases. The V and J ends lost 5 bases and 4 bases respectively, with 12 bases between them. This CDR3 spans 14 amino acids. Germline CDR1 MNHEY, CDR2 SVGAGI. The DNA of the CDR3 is TGTGCCAGCAGTCGGACAAGTTTTTACAATGAGCAGTTCTTC. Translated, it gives CASSRTSFYNEQFF.

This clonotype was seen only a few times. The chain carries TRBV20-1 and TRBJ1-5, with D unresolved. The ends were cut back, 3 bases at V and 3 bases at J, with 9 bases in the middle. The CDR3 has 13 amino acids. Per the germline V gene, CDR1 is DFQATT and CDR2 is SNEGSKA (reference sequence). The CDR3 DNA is TGCAGTGCTAGTTCCGGGCCCAATCAGCCCCAGCATTTT. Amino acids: CSASSGPNQPQHF.

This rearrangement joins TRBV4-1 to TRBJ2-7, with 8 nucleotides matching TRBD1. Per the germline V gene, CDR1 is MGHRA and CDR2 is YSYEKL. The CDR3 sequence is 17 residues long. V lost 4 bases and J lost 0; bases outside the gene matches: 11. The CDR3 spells CASSPRAGGTSSYEQYF. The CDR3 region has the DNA TGCGCCAGCAGCCCCCGGGCAGGGGGCACAAGCTCCTACGAGCAGTACTTC.

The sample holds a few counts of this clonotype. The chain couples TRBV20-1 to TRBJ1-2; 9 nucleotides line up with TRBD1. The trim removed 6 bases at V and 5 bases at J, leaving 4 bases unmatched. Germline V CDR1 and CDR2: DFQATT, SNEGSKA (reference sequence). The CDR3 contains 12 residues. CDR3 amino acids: CSAQTGGYGYTF. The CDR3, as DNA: TGCAGTGCCCAGACAGGGGGTTATGGCTACACCTTC.

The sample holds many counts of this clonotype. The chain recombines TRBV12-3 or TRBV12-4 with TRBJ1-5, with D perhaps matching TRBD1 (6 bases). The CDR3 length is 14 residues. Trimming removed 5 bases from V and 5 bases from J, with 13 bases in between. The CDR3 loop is CASSPGQRDQPQHF. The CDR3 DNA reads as TGTGCCAGCAGTCCCGGACAGCGAGATCAGCCCCAGCATTTT.

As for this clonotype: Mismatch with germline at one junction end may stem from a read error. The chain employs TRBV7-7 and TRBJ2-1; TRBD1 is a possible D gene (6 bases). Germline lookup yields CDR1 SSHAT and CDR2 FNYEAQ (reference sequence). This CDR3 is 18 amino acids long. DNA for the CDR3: TGTGCTAGCAGCCCTACGGGGATTCGGTTGACAGGAGACAATGAGCAGTTCTTC. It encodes CASSPTGIRLTGDNEQFF.